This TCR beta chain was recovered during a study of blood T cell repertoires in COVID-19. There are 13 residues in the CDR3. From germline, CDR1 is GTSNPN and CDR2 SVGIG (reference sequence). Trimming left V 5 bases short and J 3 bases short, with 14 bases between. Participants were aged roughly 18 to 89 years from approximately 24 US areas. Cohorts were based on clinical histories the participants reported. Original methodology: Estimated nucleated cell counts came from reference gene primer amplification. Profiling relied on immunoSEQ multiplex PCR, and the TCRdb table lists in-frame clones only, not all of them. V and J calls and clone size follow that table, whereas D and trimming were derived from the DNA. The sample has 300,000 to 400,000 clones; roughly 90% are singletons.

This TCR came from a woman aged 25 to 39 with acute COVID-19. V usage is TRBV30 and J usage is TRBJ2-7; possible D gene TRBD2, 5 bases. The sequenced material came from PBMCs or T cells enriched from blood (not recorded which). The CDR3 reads CAWGKRRDYEQYF. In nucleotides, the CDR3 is TGTGCCTGGGGTAAAAGACGGGACTACGAGCAGTACTTC. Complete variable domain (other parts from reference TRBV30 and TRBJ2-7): SQTIHQWPATLVQPVGSPLSLECTVEGTSNPNLYWYRQAAGRGLQLLFYSVGIGQISSEVPQNLSASRPQDRQFILSSKKLLLSDSGFYLCAWGKRRDYEQYFGPGTRLTVT.